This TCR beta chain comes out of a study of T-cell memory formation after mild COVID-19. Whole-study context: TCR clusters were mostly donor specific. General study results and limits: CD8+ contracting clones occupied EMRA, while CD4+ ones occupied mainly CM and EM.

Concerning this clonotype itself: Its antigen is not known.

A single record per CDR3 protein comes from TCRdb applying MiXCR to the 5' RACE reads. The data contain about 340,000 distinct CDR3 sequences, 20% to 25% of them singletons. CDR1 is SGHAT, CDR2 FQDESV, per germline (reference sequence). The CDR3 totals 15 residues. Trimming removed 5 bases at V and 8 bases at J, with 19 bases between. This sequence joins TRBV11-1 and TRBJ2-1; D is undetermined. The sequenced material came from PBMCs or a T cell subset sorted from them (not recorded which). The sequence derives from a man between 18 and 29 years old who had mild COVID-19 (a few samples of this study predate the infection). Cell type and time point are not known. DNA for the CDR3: TGTGCCAGCAGCCCTTTGCCGGTGGAGATGGATGAGCAGTTCTTC. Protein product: CASSPLPVEMDEQFF.